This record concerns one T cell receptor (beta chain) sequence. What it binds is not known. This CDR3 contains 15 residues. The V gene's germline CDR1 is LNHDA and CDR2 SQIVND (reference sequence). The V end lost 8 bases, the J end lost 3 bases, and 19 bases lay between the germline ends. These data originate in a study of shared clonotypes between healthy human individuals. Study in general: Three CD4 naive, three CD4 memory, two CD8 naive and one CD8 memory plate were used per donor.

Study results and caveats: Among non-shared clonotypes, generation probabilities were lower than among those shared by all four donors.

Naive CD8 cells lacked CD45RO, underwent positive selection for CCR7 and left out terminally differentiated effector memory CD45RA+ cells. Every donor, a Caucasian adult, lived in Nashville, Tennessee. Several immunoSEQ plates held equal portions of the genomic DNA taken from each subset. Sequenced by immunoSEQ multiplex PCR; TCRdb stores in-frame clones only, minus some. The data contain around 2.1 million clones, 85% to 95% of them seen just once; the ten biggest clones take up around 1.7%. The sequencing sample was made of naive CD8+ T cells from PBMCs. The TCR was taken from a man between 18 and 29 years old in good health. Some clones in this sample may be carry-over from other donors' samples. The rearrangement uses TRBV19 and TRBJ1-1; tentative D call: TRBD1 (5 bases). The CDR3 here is CASVGLGDRDTEAFF. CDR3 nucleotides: TGTGCCAGTGTTGGATTAGGGGACCGGGACACTGAAGCTTTCTTT.